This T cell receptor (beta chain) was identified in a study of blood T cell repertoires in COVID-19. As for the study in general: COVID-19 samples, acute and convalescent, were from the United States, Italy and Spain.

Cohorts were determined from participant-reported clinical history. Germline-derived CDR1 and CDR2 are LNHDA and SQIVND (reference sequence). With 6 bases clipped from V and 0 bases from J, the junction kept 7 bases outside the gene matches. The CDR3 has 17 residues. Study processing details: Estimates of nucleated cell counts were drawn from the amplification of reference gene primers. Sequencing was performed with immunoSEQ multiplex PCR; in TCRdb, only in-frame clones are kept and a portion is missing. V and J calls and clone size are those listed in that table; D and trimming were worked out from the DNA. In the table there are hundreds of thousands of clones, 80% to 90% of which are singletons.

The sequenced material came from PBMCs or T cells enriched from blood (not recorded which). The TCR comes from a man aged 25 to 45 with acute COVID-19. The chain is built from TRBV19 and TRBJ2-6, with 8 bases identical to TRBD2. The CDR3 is CASSLSGVPSGANVLTF. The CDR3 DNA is TGTGCCAGTAGCCTTAGCGGGGTTCCCTCTGGGGCCAACGTCCTGACTTTC.